This TCR beta chain was identified during a study of T cell responses to AZD1222 COVID-19 vaccine. Clones were read by immunoSEQ multiplex PCR, and TCRdb kept only the in-frame ones, dropping some. The table has about 140,000 clones, 80% to 90% seen once. CDR3 length equals 13 residues. V was shortened by 2 bases and J by 5 bases, with 9 bases between the two germline ends. Germline CDR1 reads SNHLY; CDR2 reads FYNNEI. This TCR derives from an adult in good health. The sample consisted of peripheral blood, taken on day 0 of AZD1222 vaccination. The chain combines TRBV2 with TRBJ1-1; D gene uncertain. CDR3 nucleotides: TGTGCCAGCAGTGAACAGCCTTTGACTGAAGCTTTCTTT. Translated, it gives CASSEQPLTEAFF.